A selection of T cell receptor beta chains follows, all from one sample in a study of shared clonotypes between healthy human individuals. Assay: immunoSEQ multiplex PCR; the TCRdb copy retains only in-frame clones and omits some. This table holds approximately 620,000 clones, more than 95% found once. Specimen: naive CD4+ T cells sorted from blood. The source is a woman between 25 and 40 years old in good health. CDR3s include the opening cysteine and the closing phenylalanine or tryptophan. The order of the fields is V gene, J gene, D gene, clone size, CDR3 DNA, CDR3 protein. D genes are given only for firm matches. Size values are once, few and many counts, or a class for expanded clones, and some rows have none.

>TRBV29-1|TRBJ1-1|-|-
TGCAGCGTTGAAGGGAGTTCGATCACTGAAGCTTTCTTT
CSVEGSSITEAFF
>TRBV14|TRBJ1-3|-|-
TGTGCCAGCAGCCAGGTGGACAGCTTCTCTGGAAACACCATATATTTT
CASSQVDSFSGNTIYF
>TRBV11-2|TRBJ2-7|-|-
TGTGCCAGCAGCCTCCCATCGGTACCCTTCCACGAGCAGTACTTC
CASSLPSVPFHEQYF
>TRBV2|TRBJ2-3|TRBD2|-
TGTGCCAGCACGATTGGTAGGGTAGCGGGAGATACAGATACGCAGTATTTT
CASTIGRVAGDTDTQYF
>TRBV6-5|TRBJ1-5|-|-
TGTGCCAGCAGGGAGGGACACCTGCCCCAGCATTTT
CASREGHLPQHF
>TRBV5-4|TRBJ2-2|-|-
TGTGCCAGCAGCTCGCCGGGACACTACGGGACCGGGGAGCTGTTTTTT
CASSSPGHYGTGELFF
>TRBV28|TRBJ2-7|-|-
TGTGCCAGCAGGTCGGGTGGGGGGAAGTACGAGCAGTACTTC
CASRSGGGKYEQYF
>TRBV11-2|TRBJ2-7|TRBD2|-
TGTGCCAGCAGCTCCCCCCGGGCGGGAGGTTACGAGCAGTACTTC
CASSSPRAGGYEQYF
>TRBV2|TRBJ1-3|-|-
TGTGCCGTCAATACAGGCCCTGGAAACACCATATATTTT
CAVNTGPGNTIYF
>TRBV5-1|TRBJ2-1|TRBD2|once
TGCGCCAGCCAAACTAGCGGGGCATACAATGAGCAGTTCTTC
CASQTSGAYNEQFF
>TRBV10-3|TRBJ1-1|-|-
TGTGCCATCAGTGAGTCAGTTTCCGGACCTATGAACACTGAAGCTTTCTTT
CAISESVSGPMNTEAFF
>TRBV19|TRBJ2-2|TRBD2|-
TGTGCCAGCTCCCAGCGGGAGGATACCGGGGAGCTGTTTTTT
CASSQREDTGELFF
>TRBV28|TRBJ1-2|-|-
TGTGCCAACCGGGGACGGAAATCCCATGGCTACACCTTC
CANRGRKSHGYTF
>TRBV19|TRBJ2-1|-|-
TGTGCCAGTAAAGGGGAGGACAGAACAAATGAGCAGTTCTTC
CASKGEDRTNEQFF
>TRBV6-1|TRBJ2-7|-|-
TGTGCCAGCAGTGACCGGGCTAACTACGAGCAGTACTTC
CASSDRANYEQYF
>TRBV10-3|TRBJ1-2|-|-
TGTGCCACCAATCCGGACCCTAACTATGGCTACACCTTC
CATNPDPNYGYTF
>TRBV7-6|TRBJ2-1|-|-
TGTGCCAGCAGCTTAGCGGGATCGTACAATGAGCAGTTCTTC
CASSLAGSYNEQFF
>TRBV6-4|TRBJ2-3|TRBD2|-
TGTGCCAGCAAGCGGGAGGTCTTCACAGATACGCAGTATTTT
CASKREVFTDTQYF
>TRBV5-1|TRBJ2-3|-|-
TGCGCCAGCAGCTTGGAAGATACGCAGTATTTT
CASSLEDTQYF
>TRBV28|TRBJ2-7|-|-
TGTGCCAGCGCAAATGGGGGTGCCTACGAGCAGTACTTC
CASANGGAYEQYF
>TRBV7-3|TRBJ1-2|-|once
TGTGCCAGCAGCCCGGGACTCAACTATGGCTACACCTTC
CASSPGLNYGYTF
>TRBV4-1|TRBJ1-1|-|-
TGCGCCAGCAGCCAACTGTACAGGGACACTGAAGCTTTCTTT
CASSQLYRDTEAFF
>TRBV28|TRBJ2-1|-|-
TGTGCCAGCAGTTTCCCCTGGAGTAGGACAAAGCGCCACAATGAGCAGTTCTTC
CASSFPWSRTKRHNEQFF
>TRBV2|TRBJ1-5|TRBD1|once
TGTGCCAGCAGCGGACAGGGAAATAGCAATCAGCCCCAGCATTTT
CASSGQGNSNQPQHF
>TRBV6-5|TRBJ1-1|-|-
TGTGCCAGCAGTCTCGGAGTAGGACCGAACACTGAAGCTTTCTTT
CASSLGVGPNTEAFF
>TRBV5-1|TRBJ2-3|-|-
TGCGCCAGCAGCTTGTTACGAGACACTAATACGCAGTATTTT
CASSLLRDTNTQYF
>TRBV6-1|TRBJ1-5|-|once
TGTGCCAGCCGGGGGCCAGGCAATCAGCCCCAGCATTTT
CASRGPGNQPQHF
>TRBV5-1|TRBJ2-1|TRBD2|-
TGCGCCAGCAGCCTTAATAGCGGGAGGGCCCTCGGCGAGCAGTTCTTC
CASSLNSGRALGEQFF
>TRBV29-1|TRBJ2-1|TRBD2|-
TGCAGCGTAACCAGACTAGCGGGCAGGAGGATGACCAATGAGCAGTTCTTC
CSVTRLAGRRMTNEQFF
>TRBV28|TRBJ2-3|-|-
TGTGCCAGCCGGTTCCAGAGCACAGATACGCAGTATTTT
CASRFQSTDTQYF
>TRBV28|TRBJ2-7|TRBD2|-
TGTGCCAGCAGTTGGGTGACTAGCGCAAGCTCCTACGAGCAGTACTTC
CASSWVTSASSYEQYF
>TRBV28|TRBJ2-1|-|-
TGTGCCAGCAGTCCCTATCCTGGTGGAGGGGCATACAATGAGCAGTTCTTC
CASSPYPGGGAYNEQFF
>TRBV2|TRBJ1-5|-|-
TGTGCCAGCAGTGAAATGACAGGATATAGCAATCAGCCCCAGCATTTT
CASSEMTGYSNQPQHF
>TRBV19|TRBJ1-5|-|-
TGTGCCAGTAGTGACGGCAGGGGCGGATTTTGGCAGCCCCAGCATTTT
CASSDGRGGFWQPQHF
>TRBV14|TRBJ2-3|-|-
TGTGCCAGCAGCCAAGATTGGGGGGCAGGCCTCACAGATACGCAGTATTTT
CASSQDWGAGLTDTQYF
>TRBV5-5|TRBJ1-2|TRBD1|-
TGTGCCAGCAGCTTAAATTCGGGACAGAGTTATGGCTACACCTTC
CASSLNSGQSYGYTF
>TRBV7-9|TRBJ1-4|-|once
TGTGCCAGCAGCTTGCGACCACAGGCTCTTGCAACTAATGAAAAACTGTTTTTT
CASSLRPQALATNEKLFF
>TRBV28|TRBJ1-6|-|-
TGTGCCAGCAGTTTTCCCGGGGGGGGTCGTAATTCACCCCTCCACTTT
CASSFPGGGRNSPLHF
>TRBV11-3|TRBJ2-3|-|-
TGTGCCAGCAGCCCTAGCACAGATACGCAGTATTTT
CASSPSTDTQYF
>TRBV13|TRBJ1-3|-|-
TGTGCCAGCAGCTTACATCGCAGGGCGGCAGGAAACACCATATATTTT
CASSLHRRAAGNTIYF
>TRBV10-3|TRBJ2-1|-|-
TGTGCCATCAGTGATACAAGGGGCGCAATCGGTGAGCAGTTCTTC
CAISDTRGAIGEQFF
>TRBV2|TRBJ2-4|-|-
TGTGCCAGCAGTGAAACGGAGCCGATAAACATTCAGTACTTC
CASSETEPINIQYF
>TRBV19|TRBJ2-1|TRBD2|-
TGTGCCAGTAGTTCCTCCGGGGCGGGAGGGCGAAATGAGCAGTTCTTC
CASSSSGAGGRNEQFF
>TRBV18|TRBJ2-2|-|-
TGTGCCAGCTCACCCGCGGGGAACAGAGCGAACACCGGGGAGCTGTTTTTT
CASSPAGNRANTGELFF
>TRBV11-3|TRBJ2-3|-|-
TGTGCCAGCAGCTTAGATTCCAGCGGACAGAGCACAGATACGCAGTATTTT
CASSLDSSGQSTDTQYF
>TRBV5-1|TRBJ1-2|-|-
TGCGCCAGCAGCCCCGGGGACGGAAACTATGGCTACACCTTC
CASSPGDGNYGYTF
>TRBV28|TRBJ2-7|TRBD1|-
TGTGCCAGCAGTTTGGGACAGTTTTCCTACGAGCAGTACTTC
CASSLGQFSYEQYF
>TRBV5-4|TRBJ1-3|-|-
TGTGCCAGCACCATCAAAGGGGCTCCTGGAAACACCATATATTTT
CASTIKGAPGNTIYF
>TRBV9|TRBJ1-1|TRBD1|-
TGTGCCAGCAGCACCTGGGGACAGCCCGGGGGCACTGAAGCTTTCTTT
CASSTWGQPGGTEAFF
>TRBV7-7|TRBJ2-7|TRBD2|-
TGTGCCAGCAGCTATTGGGGGACTGGGACTAGCGGGAGTGAGTACGAGCAGTACTTC
CASSYWGTGTSGSEYEQYF
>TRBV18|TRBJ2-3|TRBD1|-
TGTGCCAGCTCACCATCGTCGACAGGGGGGGGCACAGATACGCAGTATTTT
CASSPSSTGGGTDTQYF
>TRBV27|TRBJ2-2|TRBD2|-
TGTGCCAGCAGGCCACTAGCGGGCCCGAACACCGGGGAGCTGTTTTTT
CASRPLAGPNTGELFF
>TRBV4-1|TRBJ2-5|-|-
TGCGCCAGCAGCCAAGATCGCGGCTTAGAGACCCAGTACTTC
CASSQDRGLETQYF
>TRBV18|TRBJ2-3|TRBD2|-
TGTGCCAGCTCTCGACTAGCGGGAGTCATAGATACGCAGTATTTT
CASSRLAGVIDTQYF
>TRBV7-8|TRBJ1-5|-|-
TGTGCCAGCAGCCAAATTCGATTCGGGGGGCGAAATCAGCCCCAGCATTTT
CASSQIRFGGRNQPQHF
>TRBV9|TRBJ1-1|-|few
TGTGCCAGCAGCGCCCACCGGGAGACAGCTTTCTTT
CASSAHRETAFF
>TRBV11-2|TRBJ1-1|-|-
TGTGCCAGCAGTGCCGTGGGGGGCCAGACTGAAGCTTTCTTT
CASSAVGGQTEAFF
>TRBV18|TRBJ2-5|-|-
TGTGCCAGCTCACCCTTCGTCGGAGTAGCGGCCAAAGAGACCCAGTACTTC
CASSPFVGVAAKETQYF
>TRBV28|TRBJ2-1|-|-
TGTGCCAGCAGTTTAGTTGGCGGGCAAATATACAATGAGCAGTTCTTC
CASSLVGGQIYNEQFF